The 5 T cell receptor beta chains given below trace back to one sample, sequenced in a study of blood T cell repertoires in COVID-19. Data came from immunoSEQ multiplex PCR; TCRdb stores just in-frame clones and leaves some out. The data show under 400,000 clones, with around 88% seen just once and approximately 1.6% held by the top ten. What was sequenced was peripheral blood. The receptors here all came from a woman aged 25 to 39 with COVID-19, enrolled during active disease.

This clone was detected only once. This rearrangement joins TRBV5-1 to TRBJ1-3; D is unresolved. From germline, CDR1 is SGHRS and CDR2 YFSETQ. This CDR3 is 11 amino acids long. V lost 6 bases to trimming and J lost 3 bases, with 4 bases between them. The CDR3 nucleotides read TGCGCCAGCATAAATGGAAACACCATATATTTT. Translation gives CASINGNTIYF. The whole variable domain, remainder taken from reference TRBV5-1 and TRBJ1-3, is KAGVTQTPRYLIKTRGQQVTLSCSPISGHRSVSWYQQTPGQGLQFLFEYFSETQRNKGNFPGRFSGRQFSNSRSEMNVSTLELGDSALYLCASINGNTIYFGEGSWLTVV.

This rearrangement joins TRBV5-4 to TRBJ1-4; 9 bases are a match to TRBD1. The CDR3 consists of 15 residues. Germline V CDR1 and CDR2: SGHNT, YYREEE (reference sequence). V lost 4 bases and J lost 3; bases outside the gene matches: 4. CDR3 nucleotide sequence: TGTGCCAGCAGCGAACGGACAGGGGCTAATGAAAAACTGTTTTTT. Amino acids: CASSERTGANEKLFF.

The chain recombines TRBV19 with TRBJ1-2, with 8 bases aligning to TRBD1. The CDR3 loop spans 15 amino acids. Unmatched junction bases numbered 2, after V lost 1 base and J lost 1 base. Germline CDR1 is LNHDA and CDR2 is SQIVND (reference sequence). The CDR3 sequence: CASSIGGQDNYGYTF. CDR3 in DNA: TGTGCCAGTAGTATAGGGGGACAGGATAACTATGGCTACACCTTC.

As regards this clone: At the DNA level, this CDR3 is encoded by other sequences in the same sample as well. The chain couples TRBV11-3 to TRBJ1-2; D is uncertain. Germline CDR1 and CDR2: SGHNT and YENEEA. Trimming took 1 base from V and 5 from J, leaving 8 bases between them. This CDR3 comprises 13 residues. Written as DNA, the CDR3 is TGTGCCAGCAGCTTAGTCGGCGGTTATGGCTACACCTTC. As protein: CASSLVGGYGYTF.

The chain carries TRBV1 and TRBJ2-1; no check of the table's D call, TRBD2, against the DNA was made. TRBV1 is termed a pseudogene. The CDR3 is 18 amino acids. The CDR3 nucleotides read TGCACCAGCAGCCAAGAAAGAACTAGCGGGCTCGGGTACAATGAGCAGTTCTTC. Protein: CTSSQERTSGLGYNEQFF.